These T cell receptor beta chains were read from a single sample in a study of blood T cell repertoires in COVID-19. Assay used: immunoSEQ multiplex PCR; TCRdb lists only in-frame clones, some missing. The repertoire holds about 190,000 clones, roughly four fifths seen once, with over 10% in the top ten. The specimen was peripheral blood. The receptors here all came from a woman between 45 and 60 years old with acute or convalescent COVID-19. The CDR3 runs from the conserved cysteine through the conserved F or W. Each record gives: clone size, V gene, J gene, D gene, CDR3 DNA, CDR3 protein. D genes are given only for firm matches. Rows give clone size only sometimes, using once, few, many, or a class for an expanded clone.

>.|TRBV5-4|TRBJ2-7|.
TGTGCCAGCAGCTTGGGGGCGGGCCTTAGCTCCTACGAGCAGTACTTC
CASSLGAGLSSYEQYF
>.|TRBV5-1|TRBJ1-1|TRBD1
TGCGCCAGCAGCACGACAGGGGCGGGCACTGAAGCTTTCTTT
CASSTTGAGTEAFF
>.|TRBV6-5|TRBJ2-7|.
TGTGCCAGCAGCCGTCTATCGGGACAATCCTACGAGCAGTACTTC
CASSRLSGQSYEQYF
>.|TRBV7-8|TRBJ1-5|TRBD1
TGTGCCAGCAGCTTAGCAGGGGGCAGCAATCAGCCCCAGCATTTT
CASSLAGGSNQPQHF
>.|TRBV27|TRBJ1-1|TRBD1
TGTGCCAGCAGTGAGCGACCGGGACAGAGGAACACTGAAGCTTTCTTT
CASSERPGQRNTEAFF
>.|TRBV2|TRBJ1-5|TRBD1
TGTGCCAGCACCTGGGACAGTAGGCAGCCCCAGCATTTT
CASTWDSRQPQHF
>few|TRBV5-6|TRBJ1-2|TRBD1
TGTGCCAGCAGCTTGCTCACAGGGGGCCCTCAAACCAATAACTATGGCTACACCTTC
CASSLLTGGPQTNNYGYTF
>.|TRBV6-5|TRBJ2-1|.
TGTGCCAGCAGTTACAGGGGTCGTGAGCAGTTCTTC
CASSYRGREQFF
>once|TRBV2|TRBJ1-6|TRBD1
TGTGCCAGCAGGGGACCACAGGGGTGGAATTCACCCCTCCACTTT
CASRGPQGWNSPLHF
>few|TRBV2|TRBJ2-7|.
TGTGCCATGGGGCAGGGATACGAGCAGTACTTC
CAMGQGYEQYF
>.|TRBV7-8|TRBJ2-7|TRBD2
TGTGCCAGCAGCGCCCGGACTAGCGGTCTCTCCTACGAGCAGTACTTC
CASSARTSGLSYEQYF
>.|TRBV11-3|TRBJ2-7|TRBD1
TGTGCCAGCAGCCCCGGACAGGGCGAAGCCTACGAGCAGTACTTC
CASSPGQGEAYEQYF
>.|TRBV27|TRBJ2-7|TRBD2
TGTGCCAGCAGGGGCAGCGGGGCCACGTACGAGCAGTACTTC
CASRGSGATYEQYF
>.|TRBV7-6|TRBJ2-5|.
TGTGCCAGCAGCTCGACCAGTCGAACGGGAGAAGAGACCCAGTACTTC
CASSSTSRTGEETQYF
>.|TRBV29-1|TRBJ2-7|.
TGCAGCGTTTTGGACAGCCGAACCTACGAGCAGTACTTC
CSVLDSRTYEQYF
>.|TRBV4-3|TRBJ1-2|.
TGCGCCAGCAGCCATGAGACAGGCTATGGCTACACCTTC
CASSHETGYGYTF
>.|TRBV29-1|TRBJ2-3|TRBD2
TGCAGCGTTGAAGATATGGGACTAGCGGGGGGAGATACGCAGTATTTT
CSVEDMGLAGGDTQYF
>few|TRBV6-5|TRBJ2-1|TRBD2
TGTGCCAGCAGTTACTTAGCGGGAGGTTCGAATGAGCAGTTCTTC
CASSYLAGGSNEQFF
>once|TRBV30|TRBJ1-5|.
TGTGCCTGGGTTCCCCCCGGTCAGCCCCAGCATTTT
CAWVPPGQPQHF
>.|TRBV6-5|TRBJ1-1|.
TGTGCCAGCAGGACAGTGAACACTGAAGCTTTCTTT
CASRTVNTEAFF
>.|TRBV7-2|TRBJ1-4|.
TGTGCCAGCAGCTTAGCGGCAGGGTATAATGAAAAACTGTTTTTT
CASSLAAGYNEKLFF
>.|TRBV18|TRBJ2-1|TRBD2
TGTGCCAGCTCAGTCCCTGGGACTAGCGGGAGCCATGAGCAGTTCTTC
CASSVPGTSGSHEQFF
>.|TRBV30|TRBJ1-2|.
TGTGCCTGGAGAAGACAATCCTATGGCTACACCTTC
CAWRRQSYGYTF
>once|TRBV19|TRBJ2-7|TRBD1
TGTGCCAGTAGTCCAGGGACAGACGAGCAGTACTTC
CASSPGTDEQYF
>.|TRBV2|TRBJ2-1|TRBD2
TGTGCCAGCAAATTTTTAAGAGCGGGAGGTAAGAATGAGCAGTTCTTC
CASKFLRAGGKNEQFF
>few|TRBV6-5|TRBJ1-5|.
TGTGCCAGCAGGGCGGGGCCCAATCAGCCCCAGCATTTT
CASRAGPNQPQHF
>.|TRBV25-1|TRBJ1-4|.
TGTGCCAGCAGTGCCCCAGGATCTAATGAAAAACTGTTTTTT
CASSAPGSNEKLFF
>.|TRBV7-8|TRBJ2-7|.
TGTGCCAGCAGCTTAAAGCGCAGCTCCTACGAGCAGTACTTC
CASSLKRSSYEQYF
>.|TRBV29-1|TRBJ2-7|TRBD1
TGCAGCGTTGATGGACAGGGAGAAGACGAGCAGTACTTC
CSVDGQGEDEQYF
>few|TRBV2|TRBJ2-1|.
TGTGCCAGCAGTGAGGACTCGGGTGAGCAGTTCTTC
CASSEDSGEQFF
>.|TRBV24-1|TRBJ2-5|.
TGTGCCACCAGTGATCCAATCCAGGGGTACCAAGAGACCCAGTACTTC
CATSDPIQGYQETQYF
>few|TRBV6-5|TRBJ1-6|TRBD1
TGTGCCAGCAGCCCGACAGGGCCGGCTTCACCCCTCCACTTT
CASSPTGPASPLHF
>.|TRBV4-1|TRBJ1-1|.
TGCGCCAGCAGCCAGGTGGAGGGTGGCACTGAAGCTTTCTTT
CASSQVEGGTEAFF
>.|TRBV6-5|TRBJ2-7|TRBD2
TGTGCCAGCAGTCCCCCGACTAGCCGTTACGAGCAGTACTTC
CASSPPTSRYEQYF
>once|TRBV4-2|TRBJ2-7|TRBD1
TGTGCCAGCAGCCAAGATCGGAGTAGGACAGGACAGTACTTC
CASSQDRSRTGQYF
>.|TRBV4-1|TRBJ2-7|.
TGCGCCAGCAGCCGGGGGGAGACCTACGAGCAGTACTTC
CASSRGETYEQYF
>once|TRBV7-2|TRBJ1-5|TRBD1
TGTGCCAGCGCCCTACTTACAGGGGATAGCAATCAGCCCCAGCATTTT
CASALLTGDSNQPQHF
>.|TRBV27|TRBJ2-7|TRBD2
TGTGCCAGCAGTTTATCGGGCCTAGCGGGAGGCCCTTTGTCCTACGAGCAGTACTTC
CASSLSGLAGGPLSYEQYF
>once|TRBV19|TRBJ1-6|.
TGTGCCAGTAGTTCACAGGGCAACTATAATTCACCCCTCCACTTT
CASSSQGNYNSPLHF
>.|TRBV27|TRBJ1-1|.
TGTGCCAGCAGTTTATCGTTAGGGGCTGGGGCGAGCACTGAAGCTTTCTTT
CASSLSLGAGASTEAFF
>.|TRBV27|TRBJ1-5|TRBD1
TGTGCCAGCAGACCGGGACAGATGAATCAGCCCCAGCATTTT
CASRPGQMNQPQHF
>.|TRBV18|TRBJ2-7|.
TGTGCCAGCTCACCAACCGAGGGAGCCGAGCAGTACTTC
CASSPTEGAEQYF
>.|TRBV6-5|TRBJ2-7|TRBD1
TGTGCCAGCAGTCCAGGGGGCTCCGTCTACGAGCAGTACTTC
CASSPGGSVYEQYF
>.|TRBV7-2|TRBJ2-2|.
TGTGCCAGCAGCGCCTGGGGGGAGTTCACCGGGGAGCTGTTTTTT
CASSAWGEFTGELFF
>.|TRBV11-3|TRBJ1-1|TRBD1
TGTGCCAGCAGCTTAGGACAGGGTGGCACTGAAGCTTTCTTT
CASSLGQGGTEAFF
>.|TRBV28|TRBJ2-1|TRBD2
TGTGCCAGCAGTTTAGGGACTAGCGGGAGCCCCGAGCAGTTCTTC
CASSLGTSGSPEQFF
>few|TRBV21-1|TRBJ2-7|.
TGTGCCAGCGCGTTTACCTACGAGCAGTACTTC
CASAFTYEQYF
>.|TRBV11-2|TRBJ2-3|.
TGTGCCAGCAGTCAGGCGGGCGGGTACGGCACAGATACGCAGTATTTT
CASSQAGGYGTDTQYF
>.|TRBV24-1|TRBJ1-2|.
TGTGCCACCAGTGCGGGGGTTGGCTACACCTTC
CATSAGVGYTF
>few|TRBV7-8|TRBJ2-1|TRBD2
TGTGCCAGCAGCCTGGGACTAGCGGTATACAATGAGCAGTTCTTC
CASSLGLAVYNEQFF
>.|TRBV28|TRBJ1-1|.
TGTGCCAGCAGAAGGCCATATGCTCTTGCTTTGAGGCCACGTAACACTGAAGCTTTCTTT
CASRRPYALALRPRNTEAFF
>.|TRBV6-5|TRBJ1-1|.
TGTGCCAGCAGTCCCTTGGGAGGGGACACTGAAGCTTTCTTT
CASSPLGGDTEAFF
>.|TRBV27|TRBJ1-5|TRBD1
TGTGCCAGCAGTCCGGGGACAGGAGTCAATCAGCCCCAGCATTTT
CASSPGTGVNQPQHF
>.|TRBV18|TRBJ1-4|.
TGTGCCAGCTCACTTTTTGGACAAGAACTGTTTTTT
CASSLFGQELFF